A selection of T cell receptor beta chains follows, all from one sample in a study of early T cells in non-severe SARS-CoV-2 infection. Using its own MiXCR run on the 5' RACE reads, TCRdb lists one record per CDR3 protein. The sample carries approximately 28,000 distinct CDR3 sequences, over 4.5% recorded once. The source was whole blood, collected at baseline. These receptors came from an adult who was a healthcare worker with PCR-confirmed SARS-CoV-2 infection or an uninfected control (not recorded which). Both conserved end residues are part of each CDR3. A D gene is named only where the DNA matches it firmly. Expanded clones get a size class; other rows say once, few or many, or leave the size out.

J	size	D	V	DNA	CDR3
TRBJ2-6	NA	TRBD1	TRBV7-9	TGTGCCAGCAGCCCCCGGGACAGGGGTAGTTCTGGGGCCAACGTCCTGACTTTC	CASSPRDRGSSGANVLTF
TRBJ2-3	many	TRBD2	TRBV13	TGTGCCAGCAGCTTAGGACTAGCGGGGGACACAGATACGCAGTATTTT	CASSLGLAGDTDTQYF
TRBJ1-1	NA	NA	TRBV2	TGTGCCAGCCGTCCGTCTTCCACGTGGTACGCTGAAGCTTTCTTT	CASRPSSTWYAEAFF
TRBJ2-1	many	NA	TRBV20-1	TGCAGTGCTAGAGGGGGGGCCCTCGAGGTGGGTCAGGTCTTC	CSARGGALEVGQVF
TRBJ2-7	many	TRBD1	TRBV2	TGTGCCACCGCCGGGACAGAATACGAGCAGTACTTC	CATAGTEYEQYF
TRBJ1-2	many	NA	TRBV20-1	TGCAGTGCTAGAGTACCGGGGAGTAATGGCTACACCTTC	CSARVPGSNGYTF
TRBJ1-1	many	NA	TRBV29-1	TGCAGCGTTGAAGACGGCGGAAACACTGAAGCTTTCTTT	CSVEDGGNTEAFF
TRBJ2-3	many	NA	TRBV6-5	TGTGCCAGCAGTTACGAGTGGGGGCGAAGGGCCACAGATACGCAGTATTTT	CASSYEWGRRATDTQYF
TRBJ2-2	many	NA	TRBV6-2/TRBV6-3	TGTGCCAGCAGTTCCGTCAACACCGGGGAGCTGTTTTTT	CASSSVNTGELFF
TRBJ2-3	many	TRBD1	TRBV4-2	TGTGCCAGCAGCCAGGAGTCACAGGGGTTGACAGATACGCAGTATTTT	CASSQESQGLTDTQYF
TRBJ2-7	many	TRBD2	TRBV20-1	TGCAGTGCTAGCATAGCGGGAGCCGACTGGAACGAGCAGTACTTC	CSASIAGADWNEQYF
TRBJ2-3	NA	TRBD2	TRBV18	TGTGCCAGCTCACCACCAGCGCTAGCGGGAGATACGCAGTATTTT	CASSPPALAGDTQYF
TRBJ1-1	many	NA	TRBV10-2	TGCGCCAGCACTGGGGGGGCGCTTGAAGCTTTCTTT	CASTGGALEAFF
TRBJ2-7	NA	NA	TRBV20-1	TGCAGTGCTAGACTCCCGGGGGACTACGAGCAGTACTTC	CSARLPGDYEQYF
TRBJ2-7	many	TRBD1	TRBV18	TGTGCCAGCTCACCCGGGACAGGGGGACCCTACGAGCAGTACTTC	CASSPGTGGPYEQYF
TRBJ2-3	many	NA	TRBV28	TGTGCCAGCAGTTTGGGGGGTGGGACAGATACGCAGTATTTT	CASSLGGGTDTQYF
TRBJ1-5	few	NA	TRBV4-3	TGCGCCAGCAGCCAAGATCTGGCGGGGGCGCGGGACCAGCCCCAGCATTTT	CASSQDLAGARDQPQHF
TRBJ2-5	NA	NA	TRBV7-6	TGTGCCAGCAGCTTACTTATCCAAGAGACCCAGTACTTC	CASSLLIQETQYF
TRBJ2-7	many	NA	TRBV5-1	TGCGCCAGCAGCTTGGATGGGGCCCACTACGAGCAGTACTTC	CASSLDGAHYEQYF
TRBJ2-3	few	NA	TRBV29-1	TGCAGCGTTGACGGTGCACAGGGAGATACGCAGTATTTT	CSVDGAQGDTQYF
TRBJ2-5	many	TRBD1	TRBV29-1	TGCAGCGTCGGACAGGGGGCAGGGGAGACCCAGTACTTC	CSVGQGAGETQYF
TRBJ2-2	many	NA	TRBV6-2/TRBV6-3	TGTGCCAGCAGAAACCCCAGTTTAGGAAGGAACACCGGGGAGCTGTTTTTT	CASRNPSLGRNTGELFF
TRBJ2-5	many	NA	TRBV4-1	TGCGCCAGCAGCCAAGACCCAGGGAGCAGCCAAGAGACCCAGTACTTC	CASSQDPGSSQETQYF
TRBJ1-1	many	NA	TRBV28	TGTGCCAGCAGTTTAAGGTCGACAGCAAACACTGAAGCTTTCTTT	CASSLRSTANTEAFF
TRBJ2-1	many	TRBD2	TRBV6-1	TGTGCCAGCAGTGCCCTGGGAGGGCCGATTTACAATGAGCAGTTCTTC	CASSALGGPIYNEQFF
TRBJ2-5	many	NA	TRBV5-1	TGCGCCAGCAGCTTGGGGGGGTACCCCCAAGAGACCCAGTACTTC	CASSLGGYPQETQYF
TRBJ1-5	many	TRBD1	TRBV5-1	TGCGCCAGCAGCACCCGCGGGCAGGGGGGTGAGCCCCAGCATTTT	CASSTRGQGGEPQHF
TRBJ2-3	many	NA	TRBV2	TGTGCCAGCGGCTCCTCACCGGTGGATACGCAGTATTTT	CASGSSPVDTQYF
TRBJ2-3	NA	TRBD2	TRBV12-5	TGTGCTAGTGGTCCCGGGACGGGGGGATCCGATACGCAGTATTTT	CASGPGTGGSDTQYF
TRBJ2-1	many	NA	TRBV11-3	TGTGCCAGCAGCGGAACAGGGGTCCTTAGCGGGATAACCTACAATGAGCAGTTCTTC	CASSGTGVLSGITYNEQFF
TRBJ2-7	many	NA	TRBV5-1	TGCGCCAGCAGCTTGGAGGACGAGCAGTACTTC	CASSLEDEQYF
TRBJ2-5	many	NA	TRBV11-3	TGTGCCAGCAGCTTAAGCCGCCCGGAGACCCAGTACTTC	CASSLSRPETQYF
TRBJ2-7	many	NA	TRBV5-1	TGCGCCAGCAGCTCAGGGGCCTCCTCCTACGAGCAGTACTTC	CASSSGASSYEQYF
TRBJ2-5	many	TRBD1	TRBV30	TGTGCCTGGAGTGACTGGGACAGGGGAGCCAGGGAGACCCAGTACTTC	CAWSDWDRGARETQYF
TRBJ2-5	many	NA	TRBV7-6	TGTGCCAGCAGCTTAAACAGACAGAAAGAGACCCAGTACTTC	CASSLNRQKETQYF
TRBJ2-3	many	NA	TRBV7-2	TGTGCCAGCAGCTTAGAGGGGACCACAGATACGCAGTATTTT	CASSLEGTTDTQYF
TRBJ1-1	many	NA	TRBV10-3	TGTGCCATCAGTGAGTCGAGAATAGGTGGTTTTACTGAAGCTTTCTTT	CAISESRIGGFTEAFF
TRBJ2-7	many	TRBD2	TRBV5-4	TGTGCCAGCAGCTTGGGACTAGCGGGGTCCCCTAGCTCCTACGAGCAGTACTTC	CASSLGLAGSPSSYEQYF
TRBJ1-3	many	NA	TRBV5-4	TGTGCCAGCAGGCGTGCCGAGGCTGGAAACACCATATATTTT	CASRRAEAGNTIYF
TRBJ1-6	many	NA	TRBV5-4	TGTGCCAGCAGCTCCGACAGTCTTCGGGATTCACCCCTCCACTTT	CASSSDSLRDSPLHF
TRBJ2-7	many	TRBD2	TRBV7-6	TGTGCCAGCAGCCCTACTAGCGGGAGCTCCTACGAGCAGTACTTC	CASSPTSGSSYEQYF
TRBJ1-4	NA	NA	TRBV7-2	TGTGCCAGCACTACCCCGAGGGGGGCAACTAATGAAAAACTGTTTTTT	CASTTPRGATNEKLFF
TRBJ2-3	many	NA	TRBV7-6	TGTGCCAGCAGCTTAGGAGGGAGTTCAAGCACAGATACGCAGTATTTT	CASSLGGSSSTDTQYF
TRBJ2-7	many	NA	TRBV2	TGTGCCAGCAGTCCCCCCCTAATGGGGGTCCACGAGCAGTACTTC	CASSPPLMGVHEQYF
TRBJ2-1	many	TRBD2	TRBV6-1	TGTGCCAGCAGTGAAGGACTAGCGGGCCTCGGGGAGCAGTTCTTC	CASSEGLAGLGEQFF
TRBJ2-4	many	NA	TRBV4-1	TGCGCCAGCAGCCAAGGGCTTAACGGCGGAGTAAGCATTCAGTACTTC	CASSQGLNGGVSIQYF
TRBJ2-3	NA	TRBD2	TRBV4-2	TGTGCCAGCAGCCAAGAGGGACTAGCGGGGAGGAAAGATACGCAGTATTTT	CASSQEGLAGRKDTQYF
TRBJ2-3	many	TRBD1	TRBV28	TGTGCCAGCCGTCCCCTGGGACAGGCCGCGGCAGATACGCAGTATTTT	CASRPLGQAAADTQYF
TRBJ2-7	many	TRBD2	TRBV7-9	TGTGCCAGCAGCTTAGCGGGAGGGCCCAGCTACGAGCAGTACTTC	CASSLAGGPSYEQYF
TRBJ2-5	many	NA	TRBV20-1	TGCAGTGCCGACGGGGGGCTGGGCCTCCAAGAGACCCAGTACTTC	CSADGGLGLQETQYF
TRBJ1-4	many	NA	TRBV29-1	TGCAGCGTCCTGGATCGGGGTGAAAAACTGTTTTTT	CSVLDRGEKLFF
TRBJ1-5	many	NA	TRBV6-1	TGTGCCAGCAGTGAACAAGGCAGGGCCAATCAGCCCCAGCATTTT	CASSEQGRANQPQHF
TRBJ2-7	few	TRBD1	TRBV4-3	TGCGCCAGCAGCCAAGGAAGGGCGGACAGGACCCTTGGCGAGCAGTACTTC	CASSQGRADRTLGEQYF
TRBJ1-6	many	TRBD1	TRBV5-4	TGTGCCAGCAGCGCACAGGGGGGACCAGGGTCACCCCTCCACTTT	CASSAQGGPGSPLHF
TRBJ2-7	many	NA	TRBV9	TGTGCCAGCAGCCCGTATACCGACCCCTACGAGCAGTACTTC	CASSPYTDPYEQYF